One and the same sample provided the 26 T cell receptor beta chains below, sequenced in a study of response to subunit inactivated influenza vaccine. TCRdb processed the RT-PCR reads anew with MiXCR; each CDR3 protein has one entry. The sample lists around 530,000 distinct CDR3 sequences; approximately 15% were seen once. Specimen: CD4+ T cells sorted from PBMCs, collected 23 to 25 months after vaccination. The receptors shown here come from a man aged 45 to 70 who received an inactivated influenza vaccine.

V and J are TRBV28 and TRBJ2-7, with no clear D. Germline V lookup: CDR1 MDHEN, CDR2 SYDVKM. Trimming shortened V by 7 bases and J by 3 bases, and 13 bases separated the two germline ends. The CDR3 consists of 13 residues. Here the CDR3 reads CASTTEHLYEQYF. The CDR3 DNA sequence: TGTGCCAGCACCACAGAGCACCTCTACGAGCAGTACTTC.

The V and J genes are TRBV14 and TRBJ2-5; no firm D call. V dropped 4 bases and J dropped 0 bases, with 9 bases sitting between them. Germline V CDR1 and CDR2: SGHDN, FVKESK. CDR3 length equals 14 residues. CDR3 sequence (DNA): TGTGCCAGCAGCCGACACCTGTACCAAGAGACCCAGTACTTC. This sequence encodes CASSRHLYQETQYF.

This clonotype showed up many times. The chain links TRBV4-3 to TRBJ1-2; D may be TRBD1 (5 bases). Trimming removed 0 bases from V and 6 bases from J, with 17 bases in between. Germline lookup yields CDR1 LGHNA and CDR2 YSLEER. The CDR3 length is 16 residues. The CDR3 sequence is CASSQDPGSWGNGYTF. The DNA for the CDR3 is TGCGCCAGCAGCCAAGATCCAGGGAGTTGGGGAAATGGCTACACCTTC.

This clonotype appeared a few times. The J gene is TRBJ1-1, the V gene TRBV28, with D perhaps matching TRBD1 (6 bases). Germline CDR1 is MDHEN and CDR2 is SYDVKM. This CDR3 spans 14 amino acids. The V end lost 7 bases, the J end lost 0 bases, and 12 bases lay between the germline ends. For the CDR3, the DNA is TGTGCCAGCAAACGGGACACCTTGAACACTGAAGCTTTCTTT. Translation: CASKRDTLNTEAFF.

This clonotype was detected a few times. This chain joins TRBV11-3 and TRBJ2-7, with D unclear. Per germline, CDR1 SGHNT and CDR2 YENEEA. The ends were cut back, 5 bases at V and 0 bases at J, with 8 bases in the middle. The CDR3 sequence is 13 residues long. The CDR3 here is CASSRTDSYEQYF. Here the CDR3 DNA reads TGTGCCAGCAGCCGGACCGACTCCTACGAGCAGTACTTC.

This chain's CDR3 is CASSSRVLLTDTQYF. DNA for the CDR3: TGTGCCAGCAGCTCCCGGGTCCTGCTCACGGATACGCAGTATTTT. This rearrangement joins TRBV7-2 to TRBJ2-3; no clear D. This CDR3 is built from 15 residues. Trimming removed 4 bases at V and 6 bases at J, with 17 bases between. Germline V gene lookup returns CDR1 SGHTA and CDR2 FQGNSA.

This clonotype showed up just a few times. The rearrangement uses TRBV20-1 and TRBJ1-5, with 11 bases identical to TRBD1. Germline V gene data show CDR1 as DFQATT and CDR2 as SNEGSKA (reference sequence). The ends lost 2 bases at V and 1 base at J; junction bases unmatched: 7. The CDR3 extends over 17 amino acids. The CDR3 is CSARPRTGGRSNQPQHF. As DNA, the CDR3 is TGCAGTGCTAGACCAAGGACAGGGGGCCGGAGCAATCAGCCCCAGCATTTT.

This chain links TRBV12-3 or TRBV12-4 with TRBJ1-2; 9 positions match TRBD1. The CDR3 has 13 amino acids. V dropped 6 bases and J dropped 6; count of bases not matched to a gene: 5. DNA for the CDR3: TGTGCCAGCAGACGACAGGGGGTCCATGGCTACACCTTC. Amino acid sequence: CASRRQGVHGYTF.

This clonotype was seen only a few times. The V call is TRBV6-2 or TRBV6-3, the J call TRBJ2-4; 10 nucleotides agree with TRBD1. Germline assignment: CDR1 MNHEY and CDR2 SVGEGT. J gave up 8 bases and V 5 bases, and 9 bases lay outside the gene matches. This CDR3 region has 15 residues. This CDR3 reads CASSVWDRGLDIQYF. The CDR3 DNA reads TGTGCCAGCAGTGTCTGGGACAGGGGTTTGGACATTCAGTACTTC.

V is TRBV4-3 and J is TRBJ1-4; no clear D gene. The germline V and J ends were trimmed by 1 base and 6 bases, with 12 bases remaining between them. Germline CDR1 reads LGHNA; CDR2 reads YSLEER. The CDR3 is 15 residues long. CDR3 in DNA: TGCGCCAGCAGCCAAGTTCCACAGAGAGATGAAAAACTGTTTTTT. Translating it yields CASSQVPQRDEKLFF.

This clonotype is medium-sized (0.01 to 0.1%) within its sample. The genes are TRBV12-3 or TRBV12-4 and TRBJ2-2; no reliable D call. Between the trimmed V and J ends, which lost 5 bases and 3 bases, there was a span of 10 bases. The length of the CDR3 is 14 residues. Here the CDR3 DNA reads TGTGCCAGCAGTCCGCATTTAGACACCGGGGAGCTGTTTTTT. It codes for CASSPHLDTGELFF.

The rearrangement joins TRBV20-1 to TRBJ2-7; 11 positions match TRBD2. Trimming removed 1 base from V and 4 bases from J; junction bases left unmatched: 21. The CDR3 is made up of 20 amino acids. Germline V lookup: CDR1 DFQATT, CDR2 SNEGSKA (reference sequence). The CDR3 here is CSARAGTSGPRGLETYEQYF. As DNA, the CDR3 is TGCAGTGCTAGAGCCGGGACTAGCGGACCGCGGGGATTAGAAACTTACGAGCAGTACTTC.

The CDR3 DNA is TGTGCCAGCAGCTCTACTCCGGGACTAGCGGGGACAGATACGCAGTATTTT. Protein: CASSSTPGLAGTDTQYF. This rearrangement joins TRBV7-2 to TRBJ2-3; 13 bases are shared with TRBD2. Germline CDR1 SGHTA, CDR2 FQGNSA. This CDR3 has 17 amino acids. V gave up 4 bases and J gave up 3 bases; unmatched junction bases: 7.

In its sample, this clonotype was seen a few times. The chain carries TRBV29-1 and TRBJ1-3; TRBD1 might be the D (6 bases). Per the germline V gene, CDR1 is SQVTM and CDR2 is ANQGSEA. The CDR3 consists of 14 residues. V lost 4 bases and J lost 0, with 10 bases in between. DNA of the CDR3: TGCAGCGTTGGACAGGAGCCCTCTGGAAACACCATATATTTT. It specifies CSVGQEPSGNTIYF.

CDR3 sequence reads: CASSLRQRNTEAFF. In DNA, the CDR3 is TGTGCCAGCAGTTTAAGACAGAGAAACACTGAAGCTTTCTTT. The chain carries TRBV28 and TRBJ1-1; a possible D gene is TRBD1 (5 bases). CDR3 length equals 14 residues. V gave up 2 bases and J gave up 2 bases, with 9 bases separating them. Germline V lookup: CDR1 MDHEN, CDR2 SYDVKM.

In DNA, the CDR3 is TGCGCCAGCAGCCAAGATAGGACTAGCACCTACGAGCAGTACTTC. The encoded protein is CASSQDRTSTYEQYF. The rearrangement joins TRBV4-1 to TRBJ2-7; TRBD2 matches at 8 bases. The CDR3 runs 15 residues. CDR1 is MGHRA and CDR2 is YSYEKL in the germline V gene. The ends lost 0 bases at V and 2 bases at J; junction bases unmatched: 3.

This clonotype was detected a few times. The chain joins TRBV2 to TRBJ2-1; 11 bases match TRBD2. The CDR3 consists of 15 residues. CDR1 SNHLY and CDR2 FYNNEI come from the germline V gene. The V and J ends lost 4 bases and 7 bases, in that order; junction bases with no gene match: 6. The CDR3 reads CASSGMGLAVNEQFF. CDR3 coding DNA: TGTGCCAGCAGTGGAATGGGACTAGCGGTAAATGAGCAGTTCTTC.

The chain recombines TRBV4-2 with TRBJ2-1; 12 positions match TRBD2. Germline V gene sequence: CDR1 LGHNA, CDR2 YNFKEQ. The CDR3 has 20 residues. The V segment lost 1 base and the J segment 0 bases; nucleotides outside the gene matches: 10. CDR3 coding DNA: TGTGCCAGCAGCCAAGTCCCTAGCGGGGGGGCCTTCATCTCCTACAATGAGCAGTTCTTC. Protein product: CASSQVPSGGAFISYNEQFF.

This clonotype was detected only a few times. J is TRBJ2-7 and V is TRBV4-2; no firm D call. V was cut by 3 bases and J by 6 bases, with 9 bases left in between. This CDR3 is 12 amino acids long. CDR1 and CDR2 (germline): LGHNA, YNFKEQ. CDR3 residues: CASSHPRGEQYF. The CDR3 DNA reads as TGTGCCAGCAGCCACCCCCGAGGCGAGCAGTACTTC.

The chain combines TRBV7-6 with TRBJ2-1; 8 nucleotides agree with TRBD2. The CDR3 has 15 residues. CDR1 SGHVS and CDR2 FNYEAQ come from the germline V gene. Losses at the gene ends were 6 bases for V and 4 bases for J; bases not matched to a gene: 8. The CDR3 nucleotides read TGTGCCAGCAGTCCTCGGGGGGGCCTATACAATGAGCAGTTCTTC. Translating it yields CASSPRGGLYNEQFF.

There are a few counts of this clonotype. The V and J genes are TRBV18 and TRBJ2-1, with 7 bases matching TRBD2. The germline V gene has CDR1 KGHSH and CDR2 LQKENI. This CDR3 spans 16 amino acids. Losses at the gene ends were 2 bases for V and 7 bases for J; bases not matched to a gene: 11. CDR3 sequence reads: CASSPARKTGGNEQFF. As DNA, the CDR3 is TGTGCCAGCTCACCAGCACGAAAAACCGGGGGGAATGAGCAGTTCTTC.

This clonotype came up many times. This sequence joins TRBV28 and TRBJ2-4; D remains ambiguous. V lost 2 bases, J lost 0 bases, and 5 bases lay in between. CDR3 length: 14 amino acids. CDR1 MDHEN and CDR2 SYDVKM come from the germline V gene. CDR3 residues: CASSLGRAKNIQYF. DNA of the CDR3: TGTGCCAGCAGTTTAGGGCGAGCCAAAAACATTCAGTACTTC.

The chain recombines TRBV6-2 or TRBV6-3 with TRBJ2-1, with D unresolved. CDR1 is MNHEY, CDR2 SVGEGT, per germline. V shed 4 bases and J shed 10 bases, with 14 bases lying between them. CDR3 size: 13 residues. CDR3 amino acids: CASSSSPTGEQFF. DNA for the CDR3: TGTGCCAGCAGTTCCTCTCCGACGGGCGAGCAGTTCTTC.

The chain couples TRBV5-6 to TRBJ2-5, with D hard to call. Trimming took off 2 bases at V and 1 base at J, with 12 bases between the two ends. CDR1 is SGHDT and CDR2 is YYEEEE in the germline V gene. The CDR3 runs to 15 residues. The CDR3 spells CASSLQREFQETQYF. Here the CDR3 DNA reads TGTGCCAGCAGCTTACAGCGAGAGTTCCAAGAGACCCAGTACTTC.

The gene calls are TRBV5-1 and TRBJ1-1, with D possibly being TRBD1 (6 bases). The V gene's germline CDR1 is SGHRS and CDR2 YFSETQ. Trimming pared 3 bases from V and 7 bases from J, leaving 19 bases between. CDR3 length: 15 residues. The CDR3 loop is CASSSFGRGGVEAFF. The CDR3, as DNA: TGCGCCAGCAGCTCTTTTGGTCGAGGGGGTGTTGAAGCTTTCTTT.

V is TRBV20-1 and J is TRBJ1-1, with a tentative D call TRBD1 (5 bases). The V gene's germline CDR1 is DFQATT and CDR2 SNEGSKA (reference sequence). The CDR3 extends over 11 amino acids. CDR3 DNA sequence: TGCAGGGGCACCGGGGGGACTGAAGCTTTCTTT. Protein sequence: CRGTGGTEAFF.